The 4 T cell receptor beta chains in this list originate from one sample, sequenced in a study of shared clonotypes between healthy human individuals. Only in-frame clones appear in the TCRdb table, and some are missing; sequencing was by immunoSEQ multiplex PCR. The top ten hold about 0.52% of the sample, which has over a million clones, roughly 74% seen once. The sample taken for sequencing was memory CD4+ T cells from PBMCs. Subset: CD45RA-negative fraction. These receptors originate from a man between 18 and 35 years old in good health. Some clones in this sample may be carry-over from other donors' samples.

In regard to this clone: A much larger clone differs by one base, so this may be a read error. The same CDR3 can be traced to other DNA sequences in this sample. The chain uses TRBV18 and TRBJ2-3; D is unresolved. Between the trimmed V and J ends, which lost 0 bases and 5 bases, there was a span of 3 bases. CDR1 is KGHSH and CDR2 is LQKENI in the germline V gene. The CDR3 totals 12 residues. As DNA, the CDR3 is TGTGCCAGCTCACCACCGGGAGATACGCAGTATTTT. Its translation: CASSPPGDTQYF.

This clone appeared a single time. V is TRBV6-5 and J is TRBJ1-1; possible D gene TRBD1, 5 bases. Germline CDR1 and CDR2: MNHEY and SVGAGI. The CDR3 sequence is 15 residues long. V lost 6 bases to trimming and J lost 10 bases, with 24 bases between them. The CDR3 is CASSPGVRGTKLAFF. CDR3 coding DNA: TGTGCCAGCAGCCCCGGTGTGAGAGGGACGAAGCTAGCTTTCTTT.

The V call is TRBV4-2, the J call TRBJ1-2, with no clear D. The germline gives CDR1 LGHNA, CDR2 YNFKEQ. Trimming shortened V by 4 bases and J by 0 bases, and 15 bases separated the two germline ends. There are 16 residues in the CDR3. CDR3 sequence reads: CASSLDIREANYGYTF. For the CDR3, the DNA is TGTGCCAGCAGCCTTGATATAAGGGAAGCTAACTATGGCTACACCTTC.

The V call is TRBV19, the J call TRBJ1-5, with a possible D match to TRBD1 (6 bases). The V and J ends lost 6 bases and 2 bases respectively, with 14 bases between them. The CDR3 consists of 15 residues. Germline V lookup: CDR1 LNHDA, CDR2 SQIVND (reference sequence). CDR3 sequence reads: CASRVQGTGNQPQHF. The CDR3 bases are TGTGCCAGTAGAGTACAGGGTACGGGCAATCAGCCCCAGCATTTT. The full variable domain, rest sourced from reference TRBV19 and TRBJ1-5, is DGGITQSPKYLFRKEGQNVTLSCEQNLNHDAMYWYRQDPGQGLRLIYYSQIVNDFQKGDIAEGYSVSREKKESFPLTVTSAQKNPTAFYLCASRVQGTGNQPQHFGDGTRLSIL.